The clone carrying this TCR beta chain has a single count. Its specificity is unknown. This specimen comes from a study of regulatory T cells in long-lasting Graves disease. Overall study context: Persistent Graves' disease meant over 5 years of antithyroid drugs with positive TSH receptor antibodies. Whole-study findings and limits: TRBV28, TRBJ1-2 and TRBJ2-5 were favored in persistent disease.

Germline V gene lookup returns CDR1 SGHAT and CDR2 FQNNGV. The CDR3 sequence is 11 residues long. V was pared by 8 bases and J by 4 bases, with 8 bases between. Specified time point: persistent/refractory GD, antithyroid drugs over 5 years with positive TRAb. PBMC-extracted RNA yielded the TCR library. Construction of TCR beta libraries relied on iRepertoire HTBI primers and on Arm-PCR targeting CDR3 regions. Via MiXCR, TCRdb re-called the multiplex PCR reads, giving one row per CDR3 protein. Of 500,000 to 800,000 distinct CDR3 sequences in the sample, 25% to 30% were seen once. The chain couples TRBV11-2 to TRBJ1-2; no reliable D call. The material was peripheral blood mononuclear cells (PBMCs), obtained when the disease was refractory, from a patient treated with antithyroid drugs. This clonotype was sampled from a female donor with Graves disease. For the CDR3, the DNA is TGTGCCAGCGGTAACCGCTATGGCTACACCTTC. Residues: CASGNRYGYTF.